Included here is one TCR beta chain sequence, with context. The CDR3 runs 16 residues. Germline V gene lookup returns CDR1 ENHRY and CDR2 SYGVKD. Unmatched junction bases numbered 4, after V lost 0 bases and J lost 4 bases. The protocol was immunoSEQ multiplex PCR, while the TCRdb copy is restricted to in-frame clones and leaves out a portion. The sample yields 250,000 to 300,000 clones, 75% to 90% seen once. The data stem from a study of blood T cell repertoires in COVID-19. The sequence came from a woman in her 70s with acute or convalescent COVID-19. Sequencing was done on a sample of peripheral blood. The chain carries TRBV10-3 and TRBJ2-3; the match to TRBD2 covers 10 bases. The CDR3 nucleotides are TGTGCCATCAGTGAGTCTAGCGGGGGGAGGGCAGATACGCAGTATTTT. Residues: CAISESSGGRADTQYF.